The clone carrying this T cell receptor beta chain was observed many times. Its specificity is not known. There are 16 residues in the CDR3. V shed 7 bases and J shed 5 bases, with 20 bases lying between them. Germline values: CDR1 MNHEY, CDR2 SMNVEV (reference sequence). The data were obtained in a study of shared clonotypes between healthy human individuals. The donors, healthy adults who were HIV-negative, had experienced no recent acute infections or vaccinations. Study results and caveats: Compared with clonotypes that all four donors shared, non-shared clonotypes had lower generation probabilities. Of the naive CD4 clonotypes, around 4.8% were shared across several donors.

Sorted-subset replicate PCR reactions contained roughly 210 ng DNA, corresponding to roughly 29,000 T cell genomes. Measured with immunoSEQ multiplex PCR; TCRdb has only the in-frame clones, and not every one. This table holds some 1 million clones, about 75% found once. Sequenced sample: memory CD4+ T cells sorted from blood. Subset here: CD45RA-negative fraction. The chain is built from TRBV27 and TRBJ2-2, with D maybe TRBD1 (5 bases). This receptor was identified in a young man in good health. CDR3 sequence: CASTSGALLGTGELFF. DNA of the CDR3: TGTGCCAGCACCTCTGGGGCCCTTCTAGGTACCGGGGAGCTGTTTTTT.